This is a list of T cell receptor beta chains from one sample in a study of blood T cell repertoires in COVID-19. The assay was immunoSEQ multiplex PCR, and TCRdb's table has in-frame clones only and misses some. The table lists a few hundred thousand clones, about nine tenths of them singletons. The sample consisted of PBMCs or T cells enriched from blood (not recorded which). The receptor source for this set is a woman between 45 and 60 years old who had been exposed to COVID-19. CDR3s include the opening cysteine and the closing phenylalanine or tryptophan. D genes are given only for firm matches. Where a row states a size, it is once, few, many or the class of an expanded clone; other rows omit it.

J: TRBJ2-1
size: NA
D: TRBD2
V: TRBV15
length: 19
CDR3: CATSRDWTSGGLNYNEQFF
DNA: TGTGCCACCAGCAGAGATTGGACTAGCGGGGGGCTGAATTACAATGAGCAGTTCTTC

J: TRBJ2-7
size: NA
D: TRBD1
V: TRBV6-5
length: 14
CDR3: CASSKRTGTYEQYF
DNA: TGTGCCAGCAGTAAAAGGACAGGGACCTACGAGCAGTACTTC

J: TRBJ1-5
size: NA
D: NA
V: TRBV6-5
length: 15
CDR3: CASSYSVTSDQPQHF
DNA: TGTGCCAGCAGTTACTCTGTGACTAGCGATCAGCCCCAGCATTTT

J: TRBJ1-4
size: NA
D: NA
V: TRBV6-5
length: 15
CDR3: CASSYTGKSNEKLFF
DNA: TGTGCCAGCAGTTATACAGGGAAGTCTAATGAAAAACTGTTTTTT

J: TRBJ2-7
size: NA
D: TRBD2
V: TRBV20-1
length: 11
CDR3: CSATTSDEQYF
DNA: TGCAGTGCAACCACTAGCGACGAGCAGTACTTC

J: TRBJ2-2
size: few
D: TRBD1
V: TRBV10-3
length: 16
CDR3: CAISAGTERNTGELFF
DNA: TGTGCCATCAGCGCTGGGACAGAGAGGAACACCGGGGAGCTGTTTTTT

J: TRBJ1-1
size: once
D: NA
V: TRBV7-2
length: 16
CDR3: CASSFGGGDVTTEAFF
DNA: TGTGCCAGCAGCTTCGGCGGCGGGGACGTAACCACTGAAGCTTTCTTT

J: TRBJ1-1
size: NA
D: TRBD1
V: TRBV3-1/TRBV3-2
length: 16
CDR3: CASSQFGGQARREAFF
DNA: TGTGCCAGCAGCCAATTCGGGGGACAGGCTCGACGTGAAGCTTTCTTT

J: TRBJ1-3
size: NA
D: TRBD1
V: TRBV28
length: 16
CDR3: CASSFSTGGNGNTIYF
DNA: TGTGCCAGCAGTTTTAGCACAGGGGGCAATGGAAACACCATATATTTT

J: TRBJ2-2
size: NA
D: NA
V: TRBV24-1
length: 13
CDR3: CATSVQGTGELFF
DNA: TGTGCCACCAGTGTTCAGGGAACCGGGGAGCTGTTTTTT

J: TRBJ2-7
size: once
D: NA
V: TRBV11-2
length: 15
CDR3: CASSWGSTSSYEQYF
DNA: TGTGCCAGCAGTTGGGGTTCGACTAGCTCCTACGAGCAGTACTTC

J: TRBJ2-3
size: NA
D: TRBD2
V: TRBV7-9
length: 18
CDR3: CASSLAPGLAGNTDTQYF
DNA: TGTGCCAGCAGCTTAGCTCCGGGACTAGCGGGGAACACAGATACGCAGTATTTT

J: TRBJ2-2
size: NA
D: TRBD2
V: TRBV5-4
length: 16
CDR3: CASSFIAGDHTGELFF
DNA: TGTGCCAGCAGCTTTATAGCGGGGGATCACACCGGGGAGCTGTTTTTT

J: TRBJ2-7
size: NA
D: TRBD1
V: TRBV6-5
length: 14
CDR3: CASSHGTGVNEQYF
DNA: TGTGCCAGCAGCCATGGGACAGGGGTTAACGAGCAGTACTTC

J: TRBJ1-2
size: NA
D: NA
V: TRBV12-3/TRBV12-4
length: 12
CDR3: CASSLGSYGYTF
DNA: TGTGCCAGCAGTTTAGGGAGCTATGGCTACACCTTC

J: TRBJ1-4
size: NA
D: NA
V: TRBV7-9
length: 15
CDR3: CASSLAEVANEKLFF
DNA: TGTGCCAGCAGCTTAGCGGAGGTGGCTAATGAAAAACTGTTTTTT

J: TRBJ2-3
size: NA
D: TRBD2
V: TRBV29-1
length: 15
CDR3: CSVSRGGDLTDTQYF
DNA: TGCAGCGTCTCGCGGGGGGGCGACCTCACAGATACGCAGTATTTT

J: TRBJ1-5
size: NA
D: NA
V: TRBV5-1
length: 14
CDR3: CASSLAGHGQPQHF
DNA: TGCGCCAGCAGCTTAGCTGGGCACGGTCAGCCCCAGCATTTT

J: TRBJ1-5
size: few
D: TRBD1
V: TRBV6-1
length: 19
CDR3: CASSDHLRDRGFYNQPQHF
DNA: TGTGCCAGCAGTGATCACCTCCGAGACAGGGGTTTTTACAATCAGCCCCAGCATTTT

J: TRBJ2-1
size: NA
D: NA
V: TRBV6-5
length: 15
CDR3: CASTSRTTGYNEQFF
DNA: TGTGCCAGCACTTCCAGGACGACAGGATACAATGAGCAGTTCTTC

J: TRBJ1-1
size: once
D: TRBD1
V: TRBV19
length: 14
CDR3: CASSHRGWGTEAFF
DNA: TGTGCCAGTAGCCACAGGGGTTGGGGCACTGAAGCTTTCTTT

J: TRBJ1-6
size: NA
D: NA
V: TRBV12-3/TRBV12-4
length: 13
CDR3: CASSLIVSSPLHF
DNA: TGTGCCAGCAGTTTAATAGTGAGTTCACCCCTCCACTTT

J: TRBJ2-2
size: NA
D: TRBD1
V: TRBV5-1
length: 16
CDR3: CASSPGQGANTGELFF
DNA: TGCGCCAGCAGCCCCGGACAGGGGGCTAACACCGGGGAGCTGTTTTTT

J: TRBJ2-1
size: NA
D: TRBD2
V: TRBV15
length: 15
CDR3: CATSMGTSRDNEQFF
DNA: TGTGCCACCAGCATGGGGACTAGCAGAGACAATGAGCAGTTCTTC

J: TRBJ2-1
size: once
D: NA
V: TRBV11-2
length: 15
CDR3: CASSLQPTANNEQFF
DNA: TGTGCCAGCAGCCTCCAACCTACAGCAAACAATGAGCAGTTCTTC

J: TRBJ2-1
size: NA
D: NA
V: TRBV28
length: 16
CDR3: CASSLGVGQYYNEQFF
DNA: TGTGCCAGCAGTTTAGGGGTTGGACAGTACTACAATGAGCAGTTCTTC

J: TRBJ2-7
size: NA
D: TRBD2
V: TRBV9
length: 15
CDR3: CASSVVTGGPVEQYF
DNA: TGTGCCAGCAGCGTCGTGACGGGGGGGCCGGTCGAGCAGTACTTC

J: TRBJ1-2
size: NA
D: NA
V: TRBV19
length: 15
CDR3: CASSITGTTGYGYTF
DNA: TGTGCCAGTAGCATTACAGGCACGACGGGCTATGGCTACACCTTC

J: TRBJ1-2
size: NA
D: TRBD1
V: TRBV19
length: 16
CDR3: CASSTLTGGTNYGYTF
DNA: TGTGCCAGTAGTACTCTCACAGGGGGGACTAACTATGGCTACACCTTC

J: TRBJ2-1
size: NA
D: TRBD2
V: TRBV5-1
length: 14
CDR3: CASGYGGANNEQFF
DNA: TGCGCCAGCGGATACGGGGGGGCCAACAATGAGCAGTTCTTC

J: TRBJ2-3
size: NA
D: TRBD2
V: TRBV28
length: 16
CDR3: CASSPPAGGRTDTQYF
DNA: TGTGCCAGCAGTCCCCCAGCGGGGGGGCGCACAGATACGCAGTATTTT

J: TRBJ2-6
size: NA
D: NA
V: TRBV5-1
length: 18
CDR3: CASSPRTESFSGANVLTF
DNA: TGCGCCAGCAGCCCCCGGACAGAATCCTTCTCTGGGGCCAACGTCCTGACTTTC

J: TRBJ1-2
size: NA
D: NA
V: TRBV30
length: 14
CDR3: CAWVLGRGVGGYTF
DNA: TGTGCCTGGGTGCTCGGACGGGGAGTAGGTGGCTACACCTTC

J: TRBJ2-3
size: NA
D: TRBD2
V: TRBV7-6
length: 14
CDR3: CASSFGTITDTQYF
DNA: TGTGCCAGCAGCTTCGGGACTATTACAGATACGCAGTATTTT

J: TRBJ1-2
size: NA
D: TRBD1
V: TRBV28
length: 14
CDR3: CASSLGGQSYGYTF
DNA: TGTGCCAGCAGTTTAGGGGGACAGAGCTATGGCTACACCTTC

J: TRBJ2-3
size: NA
D: NA
V: TRBV5-1
length: 17
CDR3: CASSLAAGAVSTDTQYF
DNA: TGCGCCAGCAGCTTGGCGGCAGGGGCCGTGAGCACAGATACGCAGTATTTT

J: TRBJ2-1
size: NA
D: TRBD2
V: TRBV11-3
length: 16
CDR3: CASSFLRGGLRNEQFF
DNA: TGTGCCAGCAGCTTTCTGCGGGGGGGCCTCAGAAATGAGCAGTTCTTC

J: TRBJ1-2
size: NA
D: NA
V: TRBV19
length: 16
CDR3: CASSTRTGPPRYGYTF
DNA: TGTGCCAGTAGTACGAGAACAGGTCCCCCCCGCTATGGCTACACCTTC

J: TRBJ2-7
size: NA
D: TRBD1
V: TRBV29-1
length: 14
CDR3: CSVRTGGAFYEQYF
DNA: TGCAGCGTGCGGACAGGGGGCGCCTTCTACGAGCAGTACTTC

J: TRBJ2-3
size: NA
D: TRBD1
V: TRBV6-5
length: 14
CDR3: CASSQEPGGATQYF
DNA: TGTGCCAGCAGCCAGGAGCCAGGGGGTGCCACGCAGTATTTT

J: TRBJ1-3
size: NA
D: NA
V: TRBV15
length: 15
CDR3: CATSRDRGAGNTIYF
DNA: TGTGCCACCAGCAGAGATAGGGGTGCTGGAAACACCATATATTTT

J: TRBJ1-1
size: NA
D: NA
V: TRBV5-8
length: 17
CDR3: CASSLIRVRLGDTEAFF
DNA: TGTGCCAGCAGCTTAATCAGGGTCAGGTTAGGGGACACTGAAGCTTTCTTT

J: TRBJ2-5
size: NA
D: NA
V: TRBV7-7
length: 15
CDR3: CASSLGAQGTETQYF
DNA: TGTGCTAGCAGCTTAGGAGCGCAGGGCACGGAGACCCAGTACTTC

J: TRBJ2-7
size: NA
D: NA
V: TRBV6-5
length: 11
CDR3: CASTRGYEQYF
DNA: TGTGCCAGCACCCGGGGCTACGAGCAGTACTTC

J: TRBJ2-2
size: NA
D: NA
V: TRBV6-1
length: 12
CDR3: CASSEFLGELFF
DNA: TGTGCCAGCAGTGAATTTCTCGGGGAGCTGTTTTTT

J: TRBJ2-7
size: NA
D: NA
V: TRBV27
length: 14
CDR3: CASSPRDTSYEQYF
DNA: TGTGCCAGCAGTCCCCGCGACACATCCTACGAGCAGTACTTC

J: TRBJ2-7
size: NA
D: NA
V: TRBV6-5
length: 11
CDR3: CASKQNYEQYF
DNA: TGTGCCAGCAAACAGAACTACGAGCAGTACTTC

J: TRBJ2-3
size: few
D: NA
V: TRBV7-9
length: 13
CDR3: CASSIRQTDTQYF
DNA: TGTGCCAGCAGCATACGACAAACAGATACGCAGTATTTT

J: TRBJ1-4
size: once
D: NA
V: TRBV7-8
length: 14
CDR3: CASSLNTANEKLFF
DNA: TGTGCCAGCAGCTTAAACACAGCAAATGAAAAACTGTTTTTT

J: TRBJ1-1
size: NA
D: NA
V: TRBV28
length: 14
CDR3: CASSFSGGATEAFF
DNA: TGTGCCAGCAGTTTTAGCGGGGGGGCAACTGAAGCTTTCTTT

J: TRBJ1-2
size: NA
D: NA
V: TRBV19
length: 14
CDR3: CASSIDLGRYGYTF
DNA: TGTGCCAGTAGTATAGATCTCGGTCGCTATGGCTACACCTTC

J: TRBJ1-2
size: NA
D: NA
V: TRBV4-2
length: 14
CDR3: CASSQGMGQKGYTF
DNA: TGTGCCAGCAGCCAAGGAATGGGGCAGAAAGGCTACACCTTC